This TCR beta chain stems from a study of cytomegalovirus exposure and HLA in healthy donors. Study findings and constraints: Reported findings show TCR beta sequences accurately forecast HLA-A and HLA-B alleles in most subjects. Solely CMV serostatus was available to characterize immune exposure. Sequencing likely produced, as an artifact, a cluster of highly shared sequence variants.

On this clone: Its antigen is undetermined.

This CDR3 comprises 14 residues. Germline V CDR1 and CDR2: MGHRA, YSYEKL. The germline V and J ends were trimmed by 1 base and 4 bases, with 10 bases remaining between them. Amplification used 60 Vbeta primers and 13 Jbeta primers. In the source study's methods: About 80 million unique TCR beta chains, around 11 million of them shared, were counted by a later analysis. Clones were read by immunoSEQ multiplex PCR, and TCRdb kept only the in-frame ones, dropping some. The V and J calls and clone size are taken from that table; D and trimming were inferred from the DNA. The data show 150,000 to 200,000 clones, more than 65% seen once.

The sequence derives from a man younger than 30 in good health and CMV-seropositive. The V and J genes are TRBV4-1 and TRBJ1-2, with no clear D. Sequencing was done on a sample of PBMCs. The CDR3 reads CASSQGPSLYGYTF. For the CDR3, the DNA is TGCGCCAGCAGCCAAGGGCCTTCCCTCTATGGCTACACCTTC.